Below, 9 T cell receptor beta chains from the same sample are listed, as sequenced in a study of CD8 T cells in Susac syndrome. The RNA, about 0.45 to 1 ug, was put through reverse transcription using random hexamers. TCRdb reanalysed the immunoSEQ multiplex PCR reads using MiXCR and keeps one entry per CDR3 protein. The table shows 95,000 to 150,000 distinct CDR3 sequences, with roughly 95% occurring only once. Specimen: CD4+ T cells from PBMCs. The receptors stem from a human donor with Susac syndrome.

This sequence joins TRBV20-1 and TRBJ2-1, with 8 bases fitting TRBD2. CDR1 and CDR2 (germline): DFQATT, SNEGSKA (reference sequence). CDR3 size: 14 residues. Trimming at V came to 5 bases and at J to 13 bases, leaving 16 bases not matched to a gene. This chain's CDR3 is CSAPQSGSLVEQFF. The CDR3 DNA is TGCAGTGCTCCACAGAGCGGGAGCCTGGTGGAACAGTTCTTC.

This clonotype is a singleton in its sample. CDR3 sequence: CASSEGDRSYEQYF. CDR3 in DNA: TGTGCCAGCAGTGAGGGGGACAGGTCCTACGAGCAGTACTTC. The chain recombines TRBV2 with TRBJ2-7; TRBD1 matches at 8 bases. Germline lookup yields CDR1 SNHLY and CDR2 FYNNEI. V lost 3 bases, J lost 1 base, and 2 bases stayed unmatched. The CDR3 length is 14 residues.

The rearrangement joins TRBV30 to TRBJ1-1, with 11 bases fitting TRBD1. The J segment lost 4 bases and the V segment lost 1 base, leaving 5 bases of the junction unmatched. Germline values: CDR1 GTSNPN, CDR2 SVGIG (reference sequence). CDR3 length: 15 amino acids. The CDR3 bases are TGTGCCTGGAGTGCCCTGGGACAGGGGGGCACTGAAGCTTTCTTT. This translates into CAWSALGQGGTEAFF.

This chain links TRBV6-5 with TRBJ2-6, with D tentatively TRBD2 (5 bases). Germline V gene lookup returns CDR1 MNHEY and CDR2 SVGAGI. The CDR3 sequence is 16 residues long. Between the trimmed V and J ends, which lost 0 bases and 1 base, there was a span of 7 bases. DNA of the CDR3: TGTGCCAGCAGTTACTCATGGAGGTCTGGGGCCAACGTCCTGACTTTC. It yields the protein CASSYSWRSGANVLTF.

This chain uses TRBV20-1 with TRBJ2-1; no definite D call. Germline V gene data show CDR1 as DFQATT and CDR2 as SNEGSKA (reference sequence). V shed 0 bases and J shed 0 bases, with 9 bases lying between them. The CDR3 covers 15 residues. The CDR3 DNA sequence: TGCAGTGCTAGAGATATAGAGAGCTCCTACAATGAGCAGTTCTTC. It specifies CSARDIESSYNEQFF.

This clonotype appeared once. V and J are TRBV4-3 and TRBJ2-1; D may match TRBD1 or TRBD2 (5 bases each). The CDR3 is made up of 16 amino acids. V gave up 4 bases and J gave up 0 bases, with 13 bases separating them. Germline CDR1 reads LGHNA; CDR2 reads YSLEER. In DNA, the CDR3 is TGCGCCAGCAGCCGTGGGGGTGGGGACTCCTACAATGAGCAGTTCTTC. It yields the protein CASSRGGGDSYNEQFF.

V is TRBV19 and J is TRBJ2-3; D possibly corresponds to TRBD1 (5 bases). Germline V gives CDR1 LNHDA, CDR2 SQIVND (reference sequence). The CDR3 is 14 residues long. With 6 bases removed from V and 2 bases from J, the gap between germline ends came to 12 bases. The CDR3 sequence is CASSRQTPTDTQYF. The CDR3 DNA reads TGTGCCAGTAGCCGACAGACCCCCACAGATACGCAGTATTTT.

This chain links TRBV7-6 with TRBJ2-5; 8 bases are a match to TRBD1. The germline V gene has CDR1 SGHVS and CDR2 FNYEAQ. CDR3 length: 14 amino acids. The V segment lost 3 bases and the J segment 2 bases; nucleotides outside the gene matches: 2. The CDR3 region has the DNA TGTGCCAGCAGCTTGGGACAGGCACAAGAGACCCAGTACTTC. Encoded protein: CASSLGQAQETQYF.

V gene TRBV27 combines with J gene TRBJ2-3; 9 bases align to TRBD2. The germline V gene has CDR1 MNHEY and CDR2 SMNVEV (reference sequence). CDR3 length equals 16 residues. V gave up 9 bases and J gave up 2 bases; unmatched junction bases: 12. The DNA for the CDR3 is TGTGCCAGTCCGCCAAAAGCGGGAGGAGTCACAGATACGCAGTATTTT. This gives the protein CASPPKAGGVTDTQYF.